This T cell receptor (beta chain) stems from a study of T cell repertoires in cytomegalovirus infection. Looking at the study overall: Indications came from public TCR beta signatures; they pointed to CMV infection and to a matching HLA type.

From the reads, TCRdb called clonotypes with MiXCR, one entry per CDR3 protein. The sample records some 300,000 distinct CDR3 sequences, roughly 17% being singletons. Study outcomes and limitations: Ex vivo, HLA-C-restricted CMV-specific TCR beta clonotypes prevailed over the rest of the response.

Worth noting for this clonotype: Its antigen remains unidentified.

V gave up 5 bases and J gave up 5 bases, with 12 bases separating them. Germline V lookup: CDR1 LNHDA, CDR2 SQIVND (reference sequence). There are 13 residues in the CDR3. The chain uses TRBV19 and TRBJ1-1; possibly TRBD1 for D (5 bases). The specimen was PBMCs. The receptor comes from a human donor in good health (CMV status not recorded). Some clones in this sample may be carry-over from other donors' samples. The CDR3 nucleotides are TGTGCCAGTAGTTCCGCAGGGAGAACTGAAGCTTTCTTT. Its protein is CASSSAGRTEAFF.